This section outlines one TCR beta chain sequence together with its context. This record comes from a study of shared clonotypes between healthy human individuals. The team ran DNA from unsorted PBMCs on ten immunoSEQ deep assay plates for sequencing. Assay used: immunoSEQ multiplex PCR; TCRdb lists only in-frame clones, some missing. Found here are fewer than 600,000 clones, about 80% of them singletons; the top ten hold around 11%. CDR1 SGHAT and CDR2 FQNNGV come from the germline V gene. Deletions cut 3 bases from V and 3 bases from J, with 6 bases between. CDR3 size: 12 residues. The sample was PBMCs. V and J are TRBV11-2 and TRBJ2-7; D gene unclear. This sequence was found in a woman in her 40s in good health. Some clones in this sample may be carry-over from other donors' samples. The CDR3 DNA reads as TGTGCCAGCAGCTTCTCCCTCTACGAGCAGTACTTC. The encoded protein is CASSFSLYEQYF.